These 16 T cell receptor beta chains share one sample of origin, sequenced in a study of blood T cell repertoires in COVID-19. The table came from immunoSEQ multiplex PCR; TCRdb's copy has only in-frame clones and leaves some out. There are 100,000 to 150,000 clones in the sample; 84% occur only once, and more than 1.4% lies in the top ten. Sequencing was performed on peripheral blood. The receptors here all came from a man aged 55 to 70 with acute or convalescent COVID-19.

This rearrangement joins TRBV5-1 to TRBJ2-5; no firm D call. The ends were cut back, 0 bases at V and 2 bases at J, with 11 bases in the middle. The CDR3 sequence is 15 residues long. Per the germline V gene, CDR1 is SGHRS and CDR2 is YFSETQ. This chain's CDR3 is CASSLALAGQETQYF. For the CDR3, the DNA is TGCGCCAGCAGCTTGGCCTTAGCTGGACAAGAGACCCAGTACTTC.

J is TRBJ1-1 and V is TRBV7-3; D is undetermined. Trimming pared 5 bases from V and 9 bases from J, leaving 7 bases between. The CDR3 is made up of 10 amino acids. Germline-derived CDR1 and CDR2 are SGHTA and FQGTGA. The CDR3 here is CASSPHKAFF. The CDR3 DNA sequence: TGTGCCAGCAGCCCCCACAAAGCTTTCTTT. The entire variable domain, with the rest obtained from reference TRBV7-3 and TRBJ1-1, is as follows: GAGVSQTPSNKVTEKGKYVELRCDPISGHTALYWYRQSLGQGPEFLIYFQGTGAADDSGLPNDRFFAVRPEGSVSTLKIQRTERGDSAVYLCASSPHKAFFGQGTRLTVV.

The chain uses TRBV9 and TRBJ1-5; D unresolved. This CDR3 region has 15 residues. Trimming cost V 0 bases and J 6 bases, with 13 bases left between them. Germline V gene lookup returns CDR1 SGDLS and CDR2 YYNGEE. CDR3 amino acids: CASSVDGFSRQPQHF. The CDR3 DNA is TGTGCCAGCAGCGTAGACGGTTTTAGTCGTCAGCCCCAGCATTTT. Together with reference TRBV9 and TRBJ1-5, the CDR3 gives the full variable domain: DSGVTQTPKHLITATGQRVTLRCSPRSGDLSVYWYQQSLDQGLQFLIQYYNGEERAKGNILERFSAQQFPDLHSELNLSSLELGDSALYFCASSVDGFSRQPQHFGDGTRLSIL.

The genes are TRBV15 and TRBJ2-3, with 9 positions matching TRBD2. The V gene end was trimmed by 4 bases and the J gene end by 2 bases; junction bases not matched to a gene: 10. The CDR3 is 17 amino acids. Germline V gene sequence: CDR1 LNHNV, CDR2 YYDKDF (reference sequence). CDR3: CATSTSQAGGPTDTQYF. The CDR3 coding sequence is TGTGCCACCAGCACTAGTCAAGCGGGGGGCCCCACAGATACGCAGTATTTT. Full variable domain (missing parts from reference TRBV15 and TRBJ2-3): DAMVIQNPRYQVTQFGKPVTLSCSQTLNHNVMYWYQQKSSQAPKLLFHYYDKDFNNEADTPDNFQSRRPNTSFCFLDIRSPGLGDTAMYLCATSTSQAGGPTDTQYFGPGTRLTVL.

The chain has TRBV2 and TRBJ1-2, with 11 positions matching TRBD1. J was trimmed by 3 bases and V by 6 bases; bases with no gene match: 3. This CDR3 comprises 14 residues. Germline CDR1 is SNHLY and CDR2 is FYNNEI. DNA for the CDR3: TGTGCCAGCAGGGGGGACAGGGGGGACTATGGCTACACCTTC. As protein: CASRGDRGDYGYTF.

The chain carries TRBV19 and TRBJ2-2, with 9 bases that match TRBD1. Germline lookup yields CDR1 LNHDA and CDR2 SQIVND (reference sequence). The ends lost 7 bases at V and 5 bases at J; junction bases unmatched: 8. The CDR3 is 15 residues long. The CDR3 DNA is TGTGCCAGTAAATCCGGGACAGGGAGTACCGGGGAGCTGTTTTTT. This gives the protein CASKSGTGSTGELFF.

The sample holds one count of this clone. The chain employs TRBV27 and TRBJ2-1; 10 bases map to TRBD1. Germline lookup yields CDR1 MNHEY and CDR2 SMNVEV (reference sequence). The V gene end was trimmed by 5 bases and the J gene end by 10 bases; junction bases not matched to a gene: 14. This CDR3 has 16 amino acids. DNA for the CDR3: TGTGCCAGCAGTGAGGACAGGGGGACGTCGTCGGGGGAGCAGTTCTTC. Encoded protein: CASSEDRGTSSGEQFF.

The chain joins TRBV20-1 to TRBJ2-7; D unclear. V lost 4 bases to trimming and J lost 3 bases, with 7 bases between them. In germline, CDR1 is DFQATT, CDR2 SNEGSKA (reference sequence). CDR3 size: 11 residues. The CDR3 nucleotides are TGCAGTGCTACCCCTCTCTACGAGCAGTACTTC. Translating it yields CSATPLYEQYF.

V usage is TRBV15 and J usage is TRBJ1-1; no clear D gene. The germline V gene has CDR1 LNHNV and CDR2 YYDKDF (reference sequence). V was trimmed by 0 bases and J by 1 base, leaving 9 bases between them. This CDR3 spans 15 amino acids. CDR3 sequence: CATSRDLAGNTEAFF. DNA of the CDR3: TGTGCCACCAGCAGAGATCTCGCGGGGAACACTGAAGCTTTCTTT.

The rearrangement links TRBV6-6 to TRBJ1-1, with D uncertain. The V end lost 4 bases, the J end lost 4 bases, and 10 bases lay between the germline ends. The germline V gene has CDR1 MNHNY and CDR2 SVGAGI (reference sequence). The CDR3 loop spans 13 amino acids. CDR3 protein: CASSFFPGTEAFF. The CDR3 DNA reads TGTGCCAGCAGTTTTTTTCCAGGCACTGAAGCTTTCTTT.

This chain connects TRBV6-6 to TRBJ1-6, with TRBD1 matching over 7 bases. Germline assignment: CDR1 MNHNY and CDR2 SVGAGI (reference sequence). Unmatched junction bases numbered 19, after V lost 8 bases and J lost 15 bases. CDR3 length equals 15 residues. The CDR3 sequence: CASRSLNLRGTGLHF. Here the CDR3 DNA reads TGTGCCAGCCGCTCGCTCAATCTCAGGGGGACCGGCCTCCACTTT.

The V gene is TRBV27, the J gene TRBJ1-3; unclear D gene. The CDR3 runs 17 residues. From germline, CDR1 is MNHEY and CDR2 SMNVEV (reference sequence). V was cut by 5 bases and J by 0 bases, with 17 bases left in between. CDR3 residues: CASSPGGSPRSGNTIYF. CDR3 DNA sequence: TGTGCCAGCAGTCCCGGCGGCTCTCCCCGCTCTGGAAACACCATATATTTT.

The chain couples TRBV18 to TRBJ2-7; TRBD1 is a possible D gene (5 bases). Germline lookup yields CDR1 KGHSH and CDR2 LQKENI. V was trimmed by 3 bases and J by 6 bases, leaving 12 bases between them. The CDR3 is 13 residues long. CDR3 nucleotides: TGTGCCAGCTCACCGACCCAGGGCGCCGAGCAGTACTTC. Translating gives CASSPTQGAEQYF.

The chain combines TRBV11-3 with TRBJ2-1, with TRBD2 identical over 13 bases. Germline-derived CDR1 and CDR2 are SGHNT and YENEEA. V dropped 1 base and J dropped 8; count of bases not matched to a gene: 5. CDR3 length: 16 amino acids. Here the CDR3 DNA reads TGTGCCAGCAGCTTAGGACTAGCGGGGGGTGGTGATGAGCAGTTCTTC. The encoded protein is CASSLGLAGGGDEQFF.

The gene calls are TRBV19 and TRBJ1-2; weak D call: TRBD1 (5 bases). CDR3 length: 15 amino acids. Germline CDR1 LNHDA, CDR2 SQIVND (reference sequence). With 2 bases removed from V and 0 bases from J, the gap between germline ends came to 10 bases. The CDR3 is CASSISAGPNYGYTF. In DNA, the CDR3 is TGTGCCAGTAGTATATCCGCAGGGCCTAACTATGGCTACACCTTC.

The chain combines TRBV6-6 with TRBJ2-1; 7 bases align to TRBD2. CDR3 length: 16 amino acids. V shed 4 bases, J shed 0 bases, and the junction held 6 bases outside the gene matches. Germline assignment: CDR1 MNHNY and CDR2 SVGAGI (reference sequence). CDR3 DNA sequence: TGTGCCAGCAGTTCTAGCGGAACCGGCTCCTACAATGAGCAGTTCTTC. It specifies CASSSSGTGSYNEQFF.